This TCR beta chain comes out of a study of OX40 agonist ivuxolimab in advanced cancers. Peripheral blood came from all dose cohorts at three timepoints. Assay used: immunoSEQ multiplex PCR; TCRdb lists only in-frame clones, some missing. The sample includes about 80,000 clones, roughly 91% seen only once; the top ten take approximately 0.25%. Notes on this clone: Its antigen is not identified.

Germline CDR1 SEHNR, CDR2 FQNEAQ (reference sequence). With 5 bases clipped from V and 5 bases from J, the junction kept 6 bases outside the gene matches. The length of the CDR3 is 14 residues. The study, taken as a whole, reports: CD8+ T cells (on average) carried more expanded clones than CD4+ T cells. Partial responders dosed at 0.1-3.0 mg/kg displayed clonal expansion ranking among the lowest.

The clonotype comes from an adult with an advanced solid tumor such as melanoma, head and neck, liver or kidney cancer. The sequencing used CD4+ or CD8+ T cells sorted from blood, collected in a trial of the OX40 agonist ivuxolimab. The J gene is TRBJ2-1, the V gene TRBV7-9; the match to TRBD2 covers 7 bases. CDR3 DNA sequence: TGTGCCAGCAGCCTGAAGGGACTAAACAATGAGCAGTTCTTC. Protein sequence: CASSLKGLNNEQFF.